The clone carrying this T cell receptor beta chain has just one count. Measured with immunoSEQ multiplex PCR; TCRdb has only the in-frame clones, and not every one. Of hundreds of thousands of clones listed, about 96% were seen once; the top ten hold under 0.3%. Germline V gene data show CDR1 as SGHAT and CDR2 as FQNNGV. This CDR3 has 12 residues. Trimming took 5 bases from V and 6 from J, leaving 11 bases between them. CD45RO negativity and positive selection for CCR7 defined naive CD8 cells, a population that excluded terminally differentiated effector memory CD45RA+ cells. This sample was included in a study of shared clonotypes between healthy human individuals.

The sequencing sample was made of naive CD8+ T cells sorted from blood. This chain links TRBV11-2 with TRBJ2-7; no clear D. The receptor's source is a man aged 25-45 years in good health. CDR3 sequence reads: CASSPRLGEQYF. The CDR3 nucleotides are TGTGCCAGCAGCCCTAGACTTGGCGAGCAGTACTTC.